This TCR beta chain was identified in a study of CD8 T cells in ankylosing spondylitis. Study results and limitations: In reactive arthritis synovial fluid and blood, some motif variants had been reported before.

This clonotype was seen many times. Its target is unknown. TCRdb called the 5' RACE reads again in MiXCR, with one record for every CDR3 protein. The sample consists of roughly 150,000 distinct CDR3 sequences, 7.3% of them appearing once. V was clipped by 3 bases and J by 6 bases, with 9 bases between them. There are 13 residues in the CDR3. Material: blood, either unsorted or a sorted T cell fraction (not recorded which). The sequence came from a female donor with ankylosing spondylitis or in good health (not recorded which). The rearrangement joins TRBV12-3 or TRBV12-4 to TRBJ2-1, with D unresolved. CDR3 residues: CASSFSRLNEQFF. In DNA, the CDR3 is TGTGCCAGCAGTTTTAGCCGACTCAATGAGCAGTTCTTC.